This T cell receptor beta chain was observed in a study of T cell changes during pregnancy in multiple sclerosis. Profiling relied on immunoSEQ multiplex PCR, and the TCRdb table lists in-frame clones only, not all of them. The sample lists about 28,000 clones; about 89% were seen once. V was trimmed by 1 base and J by 6 bases, leaving 7 bases between them. CDR3 length: 14 amino acids. The V gene's germline CDR1 is MGHRA and CDR2 YSYEKL. The receptor's source is a female donor in good health, enrolled as a control in a pregnancy study. The chain links TRBV4-1 to TRBJ1-6; D not certain. Source: CD4+ T cells from peripheral blood mononuclear cells, taken in the first trimester of pregnancy. The CDR3 nucleotides are TGCGCCAGCAGCCAAGGCAGGCTTAATTCACCCCTCCACTTT. Amino acid sequence: CASSQGRLNSPLHF.